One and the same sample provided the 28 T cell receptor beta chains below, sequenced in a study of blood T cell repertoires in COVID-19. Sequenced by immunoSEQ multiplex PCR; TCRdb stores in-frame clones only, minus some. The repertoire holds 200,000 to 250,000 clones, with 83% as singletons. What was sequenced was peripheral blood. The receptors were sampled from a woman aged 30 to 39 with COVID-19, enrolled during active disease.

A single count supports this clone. DNA of the CDR3: TGTGCCAGCAGTGAATGGGCAGGCCAAGAGACCCAGTACTTC. This encodes CASSEWAGQETQYF. The genes are TRBV2 and TRBJ2-5; D gene unclear. With 2 bases removed from V and 1 base from J, the gap between germline ends came to 8 bases. In germline, CDR1 is SNHLY, CDR2 FYNNEI. CDR3 size: 14 residues. The complete variable domain, with remaining parts taken from reference TRBV2 and TRBJ2-5, reads EPEVTQTPSHQVTQMGQEVILRCVPISNHLYFYWYRQILGQKVEFLVSFYNNEISEKSEIFDDQFSVERPDGSNFTLKIRSTKLEDSAMYFCASSEWAGQETQYFGPGTRLLVL.

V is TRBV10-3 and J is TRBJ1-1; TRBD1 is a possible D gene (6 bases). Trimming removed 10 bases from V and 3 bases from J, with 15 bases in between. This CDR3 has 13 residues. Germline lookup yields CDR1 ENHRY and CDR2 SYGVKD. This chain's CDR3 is CATRTDEDTEAFF. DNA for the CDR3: TGTGCCACCCGGACAGACGAGGACACTGAAGCTTTCTTT.

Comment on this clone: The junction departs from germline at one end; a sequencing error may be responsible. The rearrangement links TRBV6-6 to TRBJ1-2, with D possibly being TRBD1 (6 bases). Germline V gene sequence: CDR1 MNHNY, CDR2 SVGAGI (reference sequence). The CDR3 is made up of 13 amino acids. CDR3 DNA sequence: TGTGCCGGCTCGCCCAATAAGACAGGTCTAAAAGCCTTC. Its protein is CAGSPNKTGLKAF.

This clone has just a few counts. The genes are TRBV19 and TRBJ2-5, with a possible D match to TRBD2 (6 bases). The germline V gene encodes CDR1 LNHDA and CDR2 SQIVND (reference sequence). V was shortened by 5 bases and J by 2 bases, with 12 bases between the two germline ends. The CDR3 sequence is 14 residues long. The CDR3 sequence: CASSALALQETQYF. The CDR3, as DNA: TGTGCCAGTAGTGCCCTAGCGCTTCAAGAGACCCAGTACTTC.

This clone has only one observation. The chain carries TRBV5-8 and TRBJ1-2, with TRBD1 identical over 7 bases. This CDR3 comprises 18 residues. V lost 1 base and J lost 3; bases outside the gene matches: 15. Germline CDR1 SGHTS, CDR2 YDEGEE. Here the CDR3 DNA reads TGTGCCAGCAGCTTGAGGGGACCAGACAGGGCCCGCGACTATGGCTACACCTTC. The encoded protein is CASSLRGPDRARDYGYTF.

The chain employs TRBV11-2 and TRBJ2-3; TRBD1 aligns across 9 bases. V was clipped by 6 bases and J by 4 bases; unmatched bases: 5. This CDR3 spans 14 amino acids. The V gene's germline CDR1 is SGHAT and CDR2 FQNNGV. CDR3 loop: CASSSNRGPDTQYF. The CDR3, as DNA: TGTGCCAGCAGTTCGAACAGGGGGCCAGATACGCAGTATTTT.

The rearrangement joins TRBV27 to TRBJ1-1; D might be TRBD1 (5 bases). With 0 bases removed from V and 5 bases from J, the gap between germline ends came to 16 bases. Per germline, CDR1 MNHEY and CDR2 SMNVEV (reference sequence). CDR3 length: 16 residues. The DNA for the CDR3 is TGTGCCAGCAGTTTATCGATCGGAGACAGCCCTACTGAAGCTTTCTTT. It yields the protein CASSLSIGDSPTEAFF.

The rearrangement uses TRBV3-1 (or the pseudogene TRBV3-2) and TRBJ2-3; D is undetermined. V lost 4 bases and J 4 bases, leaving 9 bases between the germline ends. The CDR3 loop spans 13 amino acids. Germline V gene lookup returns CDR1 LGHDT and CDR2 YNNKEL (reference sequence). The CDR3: CASSPSGADTQYF. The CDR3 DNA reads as TGTGCCAGCAGCCCCTCAGGCGCAGATACGCAGTATTTT.

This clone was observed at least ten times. The CDR3 DNA reads TGTGCCAGCAGTGAACAGGGTACCACCGGGGAGCTGTTTTTT. Translation gives CASSEQGTTGELFF. The chain has TRBV6-4 and TRBJ2-2; possibly TRBD1 for D (6 bases). V shed 3 bases and J shed 4 bases, with 9 bases lying between them. This CDR3 contains 14 residues. CDR1 is MRHNA, CDR2 SNTAGT, per germline.

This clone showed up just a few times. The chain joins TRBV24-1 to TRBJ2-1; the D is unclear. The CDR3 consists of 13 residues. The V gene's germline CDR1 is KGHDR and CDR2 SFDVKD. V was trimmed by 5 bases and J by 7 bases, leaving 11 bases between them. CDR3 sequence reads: CATSAGAINEQFF. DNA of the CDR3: TGTGCCACCAGTGCCGGAGCGATAAATGAGCAGTTCTTC.

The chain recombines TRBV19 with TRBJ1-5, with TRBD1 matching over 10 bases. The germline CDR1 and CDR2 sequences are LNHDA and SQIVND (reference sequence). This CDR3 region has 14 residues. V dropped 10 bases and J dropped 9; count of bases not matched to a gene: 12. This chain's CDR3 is CATKRGQGLGPQHF. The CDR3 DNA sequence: TGTGCCACCAAAAGGGGACAGGGGCTGGGGCCCCAGCATTTT.

The DNA of the CDR3 is TGTGCCAGCAGCTTAGCGGGACAGGGGGTTGGAGAGACCCAGTACTTC. Its protein is CASSLAGQGVGETQYF. The genes are TRBV7-2 and TRBJ2-5; 11 bases align to TRBD1. CDR1 and CDR2 from the germline V gene are SGHTA and FQGNSA. The CDR3 is made up of 16 amino acids. V shed 0 bases, J shed 4 bases, and the junction held 4 bases outside the gene matches.

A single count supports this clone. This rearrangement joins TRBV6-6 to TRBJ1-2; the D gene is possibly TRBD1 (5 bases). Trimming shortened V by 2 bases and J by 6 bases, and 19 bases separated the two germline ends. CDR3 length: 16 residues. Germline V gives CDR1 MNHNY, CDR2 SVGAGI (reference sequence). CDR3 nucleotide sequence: TGTGCCAGCAGTTACCCCACCGGGGGAGGTCTTGATGGCTACACCTTC. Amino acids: CASSYPTGGGLDGYTF.

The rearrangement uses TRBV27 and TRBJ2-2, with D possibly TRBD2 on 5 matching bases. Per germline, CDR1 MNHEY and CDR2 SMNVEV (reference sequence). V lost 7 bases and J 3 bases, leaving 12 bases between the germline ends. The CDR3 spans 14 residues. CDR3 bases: TGTGCCAGCAATATTCGGGGATACACCGGGGAGCTGTTTTTT. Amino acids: CASNIRGYTGELFF.

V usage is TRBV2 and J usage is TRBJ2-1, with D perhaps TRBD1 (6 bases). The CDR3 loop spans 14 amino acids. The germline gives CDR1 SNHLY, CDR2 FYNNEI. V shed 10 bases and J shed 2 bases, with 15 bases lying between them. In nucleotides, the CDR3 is TGTGCCAAAGGGGGACGTGCGACCTACAATGAGCAGTTCTTC. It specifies CAKGGRATYNEQFF.

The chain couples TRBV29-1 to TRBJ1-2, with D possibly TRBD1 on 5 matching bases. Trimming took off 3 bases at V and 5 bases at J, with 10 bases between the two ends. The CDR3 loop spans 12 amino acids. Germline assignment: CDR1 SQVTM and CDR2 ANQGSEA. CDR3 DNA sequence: TGCAGCGTTGACAGGGAGGCATATGGCTACACCTTC. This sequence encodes CSVDREAYGYTF.

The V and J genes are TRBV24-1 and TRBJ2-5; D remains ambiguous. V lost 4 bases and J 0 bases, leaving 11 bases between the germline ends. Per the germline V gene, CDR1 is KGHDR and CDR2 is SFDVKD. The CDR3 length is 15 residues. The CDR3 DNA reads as TGTGCCACCAGTGACGCGACTCGCGACCAAGAGACCCAGTACTTC. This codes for CATSDATRDQETQYF.

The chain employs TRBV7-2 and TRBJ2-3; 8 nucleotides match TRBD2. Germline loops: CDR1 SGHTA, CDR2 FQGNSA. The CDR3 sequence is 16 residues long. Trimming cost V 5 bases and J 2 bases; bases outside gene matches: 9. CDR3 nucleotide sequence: TGTGCCAGCAGCCTGTTAGCGGGAACGAACACAGATACGCAGTATTTT. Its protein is CASSLLAGTNTDTQYF. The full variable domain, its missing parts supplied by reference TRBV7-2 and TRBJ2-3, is GAGVSQSPSNKVTEKGKDVELRCDPISGHTALYWYRQSLGQGLEFLIYFQGNSAPDKSGLPSDRFSAERTGGSVSTLTIQRTQQEDSAVYLCASSLLAGTNTDTQYFGPGTRLTVL.

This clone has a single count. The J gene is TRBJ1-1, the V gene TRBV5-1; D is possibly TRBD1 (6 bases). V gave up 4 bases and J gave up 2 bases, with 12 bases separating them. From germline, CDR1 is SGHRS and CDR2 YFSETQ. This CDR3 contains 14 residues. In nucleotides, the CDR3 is TGCGCCAGCAGCCTCAGGGGTCCTAACACTGAAGCTTTCTTT. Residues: CASSLRGPNTEAFF.

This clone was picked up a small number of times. The CDR3 protein is CASATSTRADTQYF. The CDR3, as DNA: TGTGCCAGCGCAACTAGTACACGGGCAGATACGCAGTATTTT. J is TRBJ2-3 and V is TRBV27; a weak D match, TRBD2 (5 bases). The V gene's germline CDR1 is MNHEY and CDR2 SMNVEV (reference sequence). Trimming left V 8 bases short and J 4 bases short, with 16 bases between. The CDR3 contains 14 residues.

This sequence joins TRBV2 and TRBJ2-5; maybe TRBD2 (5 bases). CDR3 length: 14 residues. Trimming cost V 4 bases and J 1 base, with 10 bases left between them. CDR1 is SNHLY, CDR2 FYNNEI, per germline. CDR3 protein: CASSGRRGQETQYF. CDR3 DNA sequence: TGTGCCAGCAGTGGCCGCCGGGGCCAAGAGACCCAGTACTTC.

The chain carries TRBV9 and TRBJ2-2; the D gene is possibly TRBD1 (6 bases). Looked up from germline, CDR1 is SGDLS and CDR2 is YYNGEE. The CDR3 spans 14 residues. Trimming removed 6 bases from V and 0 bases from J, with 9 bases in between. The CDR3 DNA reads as TGTGCCAGCAAGGGGACATCGAACACCGGGGAGCTGTTTTTT. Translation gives CASKGTSNTGELFF.

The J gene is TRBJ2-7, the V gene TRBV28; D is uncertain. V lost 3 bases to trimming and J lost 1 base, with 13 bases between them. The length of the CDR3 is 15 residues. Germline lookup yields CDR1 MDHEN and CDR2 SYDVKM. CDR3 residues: CASSFLRSKSYEQYF. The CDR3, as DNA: TGTGCCAGCAGTTTCTTGCGTTCCAAGTCCTACGAGCAGTACTTC. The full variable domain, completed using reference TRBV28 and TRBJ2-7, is DVKVTQSSRYLVKRTGEKVFLECVQDMDHENMFWYRQDPGLGLRLIYFSYDVKMKEKGDIPEGYSVSREKKERFSLILESASTNQTSMYLCASSFLRSKSYEQYFGPGTRLTVT.

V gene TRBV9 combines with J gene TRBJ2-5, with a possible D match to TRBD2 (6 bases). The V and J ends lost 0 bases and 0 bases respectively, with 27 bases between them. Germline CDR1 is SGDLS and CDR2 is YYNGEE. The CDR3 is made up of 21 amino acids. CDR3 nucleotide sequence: TGTGCCAGCAGCGTAGCTGGGGGGACTGCACCCCCAACAGTTTACCAAGAGACCCAGTACTTC. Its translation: CASSVAGGTAPPTVYQETQYF.

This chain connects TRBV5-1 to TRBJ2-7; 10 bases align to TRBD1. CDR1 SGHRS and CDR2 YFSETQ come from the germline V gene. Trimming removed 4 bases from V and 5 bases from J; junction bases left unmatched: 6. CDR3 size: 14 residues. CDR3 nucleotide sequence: TGCGCCAGCAGCATCCGGGACAGGGGCGACGAGCAGTACTTC. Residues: CASSIRDRGDEQYF.

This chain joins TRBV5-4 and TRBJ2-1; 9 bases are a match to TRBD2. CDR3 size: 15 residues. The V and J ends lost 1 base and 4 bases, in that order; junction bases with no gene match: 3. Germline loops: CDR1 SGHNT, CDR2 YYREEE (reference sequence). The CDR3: CASSLLTSGYNEQFF. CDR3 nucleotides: TGTGCCAGCAGCTTGTTGACTAGCGGTTACAATGAGCAGTTCTTC.

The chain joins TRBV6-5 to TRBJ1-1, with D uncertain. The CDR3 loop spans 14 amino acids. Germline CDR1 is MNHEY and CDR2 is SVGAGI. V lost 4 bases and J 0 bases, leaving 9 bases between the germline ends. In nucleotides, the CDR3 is TGTGCCAGCAGTTGGGAGGGCATGAACACTGAAGCTTTCTTT. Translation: CASSWEGMNTEAFF.

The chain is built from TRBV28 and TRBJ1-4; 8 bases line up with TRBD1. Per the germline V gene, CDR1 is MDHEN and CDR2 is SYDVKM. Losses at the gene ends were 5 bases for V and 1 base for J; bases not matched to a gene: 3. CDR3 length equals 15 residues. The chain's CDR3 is CASSEQGVTNEKLFF. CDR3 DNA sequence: TGTGCCAGCAGTGAACAGGGGGTAACTAATGAAAAACTGTTTTTT.